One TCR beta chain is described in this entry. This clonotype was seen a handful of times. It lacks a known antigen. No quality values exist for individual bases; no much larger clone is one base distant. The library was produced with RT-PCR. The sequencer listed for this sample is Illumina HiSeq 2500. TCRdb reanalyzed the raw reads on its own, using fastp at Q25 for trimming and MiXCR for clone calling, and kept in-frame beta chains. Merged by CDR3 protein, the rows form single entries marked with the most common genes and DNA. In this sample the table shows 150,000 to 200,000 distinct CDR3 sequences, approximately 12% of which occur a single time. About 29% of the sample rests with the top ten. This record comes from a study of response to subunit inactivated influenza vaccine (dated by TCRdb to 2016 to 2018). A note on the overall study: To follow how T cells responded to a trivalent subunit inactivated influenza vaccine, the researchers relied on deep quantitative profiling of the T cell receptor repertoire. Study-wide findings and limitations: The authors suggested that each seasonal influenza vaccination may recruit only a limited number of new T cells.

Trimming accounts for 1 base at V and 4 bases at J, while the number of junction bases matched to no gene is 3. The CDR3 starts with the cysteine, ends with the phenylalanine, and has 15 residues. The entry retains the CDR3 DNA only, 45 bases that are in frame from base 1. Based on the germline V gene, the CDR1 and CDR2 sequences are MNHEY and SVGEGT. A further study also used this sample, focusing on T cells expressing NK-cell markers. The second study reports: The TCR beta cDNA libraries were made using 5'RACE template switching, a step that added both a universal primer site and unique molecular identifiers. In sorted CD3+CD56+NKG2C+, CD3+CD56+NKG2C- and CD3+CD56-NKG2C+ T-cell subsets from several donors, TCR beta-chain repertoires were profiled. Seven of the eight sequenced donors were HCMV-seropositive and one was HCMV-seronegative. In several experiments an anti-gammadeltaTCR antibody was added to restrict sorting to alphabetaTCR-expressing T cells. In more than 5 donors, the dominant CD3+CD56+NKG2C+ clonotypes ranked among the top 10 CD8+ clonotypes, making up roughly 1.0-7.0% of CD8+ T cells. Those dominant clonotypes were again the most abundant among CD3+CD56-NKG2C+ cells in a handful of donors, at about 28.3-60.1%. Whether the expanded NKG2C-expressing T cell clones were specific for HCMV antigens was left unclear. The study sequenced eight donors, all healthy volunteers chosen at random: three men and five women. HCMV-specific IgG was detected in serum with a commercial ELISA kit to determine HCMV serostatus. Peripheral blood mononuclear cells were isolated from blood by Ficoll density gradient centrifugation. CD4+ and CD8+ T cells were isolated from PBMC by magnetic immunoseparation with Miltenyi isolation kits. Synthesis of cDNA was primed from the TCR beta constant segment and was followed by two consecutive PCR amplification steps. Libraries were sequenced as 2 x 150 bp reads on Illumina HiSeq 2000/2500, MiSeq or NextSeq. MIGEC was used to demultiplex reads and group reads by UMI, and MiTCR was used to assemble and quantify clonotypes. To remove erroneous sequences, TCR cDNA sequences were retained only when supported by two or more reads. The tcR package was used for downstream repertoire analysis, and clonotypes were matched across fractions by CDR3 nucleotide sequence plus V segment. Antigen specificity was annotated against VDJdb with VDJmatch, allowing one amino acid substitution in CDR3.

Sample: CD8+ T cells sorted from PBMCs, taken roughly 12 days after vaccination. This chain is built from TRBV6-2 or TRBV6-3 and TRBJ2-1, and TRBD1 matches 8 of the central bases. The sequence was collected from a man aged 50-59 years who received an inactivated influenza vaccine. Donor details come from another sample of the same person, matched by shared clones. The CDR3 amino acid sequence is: CASSYLGQEYNEQFF. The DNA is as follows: TGTGCCAGCAGTTACTTGGGACAGGAGTACAATGAGCAGTTCTTC.